This T cell receptor beta chain was documented in a study of beta chain features in type 1 diabetes. The authors sorted CD4+ naive, central memory, regulatory and stem cell-like memory cells via CD45RO/CCR7/CD25/CD127/CD95/CD27. Sequencing targeted expressed TCRB transcripts, as all isolated RNA had been reverse transcribed. TCRdb's copy holds only in-frame clones and misses some; the assay was immunoSEQ multiplex PCR. The data hold some 100,000 clones, with approximately 39% observed a single time. The clonotype comes from a woman aged 18-35 years in good health. Sequencing used stem cell memory CD4+ T cells from blood.

CDR3 in DNA: TGTGCCATCAGTGAGTCGACTAGCGCGAGCACAGATACGCAGTATTTT. Translating gives CAISESTSASTDTQYF. The chain employs TRBV10-3 and TRBJ2-3; 8 positions agree with TRBD2. This CDR3 has 16 residues. Germline CDR1 ENHRY, CDR2 SYGVKD. The trim removed 0 bases at V and 0 bases at J, leaving 2 bases unmatched.